Given below is one T cell receptor (beta chain) in context. This clonotype came up many times. What antigen it recognizes has not been identified. Base qualities are not provided; no much larger clone lies one nucleotide away. Set within a cohort of healthcare workers in London, UK, this nested case-control study involved weekly PCR testing of nasopharyngeal swabs along with blood sampling. Healthcare workers were enrolled in the week of the UK lockdown, from 23 to 31 March 2020, and were followed every week for up to 16 weeks. The receptor library was made with 5' RACE. The instrument given in TCRdb is NextSeq 500. To correct for sequencing error and PCR bias, the TCR library protocol tagged individual cDNA molecules with unique molecular identifiers. TCR alpha and beta chains were both sequenced, and the abundances of alpha and beta sequences in each sample were closely correlated with each other. The published analysis was carried out like this. Decombinator V4 was used to annotate TCR sequences for V gene, J gene and CDR3. Expanded TCRs were defined as changing significantly between any two time points under a Poisson model with p below 0.0001. TCR abundances were normalised to the total number of TCRs sequenced per sample and were expressed as counts per million. TRAV1-2 paired with TRAJ12, TRAJ20 or TRAJ33 defined MAIT TCRs, while TRAV10 paired with TRAJ18 defined iNKT TCRs. A search of VDJdb, accessed on 1 November 2021, was run for TCRs annotated to CMV, EBV and SARS-CoV-2, with TCRs annotated for multiple antigens excluded. TCRdb reanalyzed the raw reads on its own, using fastp at Q25 for trimming and MiXCR for clone calling, and kept in-frame beta chains. A single entry per CDR3 protein holds the most common genes and DNA from its merged rows. The authors' filters were not applied to this entry. The sample table records tens of thousands of distinct CDR3 sequences; around 5% of these occur just once. The ten largest clones add up to more than 14% of the sample.

V is trimmed back by 6 bases and J by 8 bases, and the junction contains 6 bases that no gene match accounts for. The CDR3 covers 13 residues, taking in both the cysteine and the phenylalanine. The kept DNA is CDR3 alone, 39 bases in frame from the first base. CDR1 and CDR2 are drawn from the germline V gene: MNHEY, SVGEGT. This record belongs to a study of early T cells in non-severe SARS-CoV-2 infection (dated by TCRdb to the early 2020s). With regard to the full study: Because TCR sequencing relied on bulk RNA taken from unsorted whole blood, pairing of alpha and beta chains was not possible.

Beyond this particular receptor, the publication reports: Matching against VDJdb was skewed toward anti-spike CD8 responses, likely underestimated virus-specific expansions, and missed private and CD4 specificities.

Sequences were derived from whole blood, sampled at baseline. The V and J segments used are TRBV6-2 or TRBV6-3 and TRBJ2-1, with 8 bases in between that match TRBD2. This clonotype was sampled from an adult who was a healthcare worker with PCR-confirmed SARS-CoV-2 infection or an uninfected control (not recorded which). The DNA is TGTGCCAGCAGCCCCGGGAGGGGCTATGAGCAGTTCTTC. The resulting protein is CASSPGRGYEQFF.